These 23 T cell receptor beta chains originate from one sample sequenced in a study of long-term antiretroviral therapy in people with HIV. The libraries were made with immunoSEQ v3.0 at survey level. The table came from immunoSEQ multiplex PCR; TCRdb's copy has only in-frame clones and leaves some out. Counted here are some 21,000 clones, approximately 80% occurring once; the ten biggest clones make up more than 4.5%. Specimen: unsorted PBMCs, collected 0.3 years after starting antiretroviral therapy. These receptors were obtained from a man over 45 with HIV.

This rearrangement joins TRBV7-2 to TRBJ1-6; 11 bases fit TRBD1. CDR1 is SGHTA, CDR2 FQGNSA, per germline. The CDR3 covers 15 residues. The V segment lost 5 bases and the J segment 8 bases; nucleotides outside the gene matches: 5. As DNA, the CDR3 is TGTGCCAGCAGCCCCGGGACAGGGGGATATTCACCCCTCCACTTT. This translates into CASSPGTGGYSPLHF.

The rearrangement uses TRBV7-2 and TRBJ1-5; D is undetermined. The germline V gene encodes CDR1 SGHTA and CDR2 FQGNSA. The CDR3 spans 13 residues. Trimming stripped 5 bases from V and 3 bases from J, with 8 bases between. CDR3 loop: CASSESNNQPQHF. CDR3 coding DNA: TGTGCCAGCAGCGAGAGCAACAATCAGCCCCAGCATTTT.

The chain uses TRBV6-1 and TRBJ1-2; D not resolved. V lost 1 base and J 8 bases, leaving 11 bases between the germline ends. This CDR3 is 13 amino acids long. The germline gives CDR1 MNHNS, CDR2 SASEGT. The CDR3 region is CASSEEEGGGYTF. The CDR3 DNA reads TGTGCCAGCAGTGAAGAAGAGGGCGGGGGCTACACCTTC.

The rearrangement links TRBV6-5 to TRBJ1-2; D uncertain. This CDR3 comprises 15 residues. Germline CDR1 reads MNHEY; CDR2 reads SVGAGI. V lost 0 bases and J 2 bases, leaving 10 bases between the germline ends. The CDR3 region has the DNA TGTGCCAGCAGTTACTCGGTTGCGGCGAACTATGGCTACACCTTC. This translates into CASSYSVAANYGYTF.

This clone is categorized as medium-sized. The V and J genes are TRBV6-8 and TRBJ2-5; TRBD1 is a possible D gene (5 bases). In germline, CDR1 is MNHGY, CDR2 SAAAGT. Trimming took 2 bases from V and 1 from J, leaving 11 bases between them. This CDR3 comprises 15 residues. CDR3 region: CASSYRGSSQETQYF. The CDR3 DNA is TGTGCCAGCAGTTACAGGGGTAGTAGCCAAGAGACCCAGTACTTC.

This chain uses TRBV7-2 with TRBJ2-6; tentatively, D is TRBD2 (6 bases). CDR3 size: 17 residues. V gave up 0 bases and J gave up 0 bases, with 9 bases separating them. The germline V gene has CDR1 SGHTA and CDR2 FQGNSA. The CDR3 sequence: CASSLAGGGSGANVLTF. CDR3 in DNA: TGTGCCAGCAGCTTAGCGGGGGGAGGCTCTGGGGCCAACGTCCTGACTTTC. Full variable domain (remainder filled in from reference TRBV7-2 and TRBJ2-6): GAGVSQSPSNKVTEKGKDVELRCDPISGHTALYWYRQSLGQGLEFLIYFQGNSAPDKSGLPSDRFSAERTGGSVSTLTIQRTQQEDSAVYLCASSLAGGGSGANVLTFGAGSRLTVL.

The V and J genes are TRBV6-1 and TRBJ2-2; possibly TRBD2 for D (6 bases). Deletions cut 3 bases from V and 1 base from J, with 12 bases between. Per germline, CDR1 MNHNS and CDR2 SASEGT. This CDR3 region has 16 residues. This CDR3 is CASSDPTGLNTGELFF. The CDR3 nucleotides are TGTGCCAGCAGTGACCCCACGGGACTGAACACCGGGGAGCTGTTTTTT.

Regarding this clone: An end of the junction differs from the germline gene, which may be a read error. This chain's CDR3 is CATGREGGGYNEQFF. Written as DNA, the CDR3 is TGTGCCACCGGCAGAGAGGGAGGAGGCTACAATGAGCAGTTCTTC. The chain uses TRBV15 and TRBJ2-1, with D perhaps matching TRBD2 (6 bases). This CDR3 is 15 amino acids long. The germline gives CDR1 LNHNV, CDR2 YYDKDF (reference sequence).

The V and J genes are TRBV5-4 and TRBJ1-1; D may be TRBD1 (5 bases). The CDR3 is 15 amino acids. Looked up from germline, CDR1 is SGHNT and CDR2 is YYREEE (reference sequence). Trimming shortened V by 0 bases and J by 4 bases, and 13 bases separated the two germline ends. CDR3 sequence: CASSLEEGRGTEAFF. The CDR3 bases are TGTGCCAGCAGCTTGGAGGAGGGGAGGGGCACTGAAGCTTTCTTT.

This sequence joins TRBV27 and TRBJ2-7; D remains ambiguous. The CDR3 has 13 residues. V lost 5 bases and J lost 3, with 11 bases in between. The germline gives CDR1 MNHEY, CDR2 SMNVEV (reference sequence). The chain's CDR3 is CASSQTAFYEQYF. The CDR3 DNA is TGTGCCAGCAGTCAAACAGCCTTCTACGAGCAGTACTTC.

This clone was found a few times. This rearrangement joins TRBV11-2 to TRBJ1-1, with 7 positions matching TRBD1. Per germline, CDR1 SGHAT and CDR2 FQNNGV. The V segment lost 5 bases and the J segment 6 bases; nucleotides outside the gene matches: 6. The length of the CDR3 is 13 residues. CDR3 residues: CASSVVTGSEAFF. Here the CDR3 DNA reads TGTGCCAGCAGCGTAGTGACAGGGTCTGAAGCTTTCTTT. Looking up the rest from reference TRBV11-2 and TRBJ1-1 gives the full variable domain: EAGVAQSPRYKIIEKRQSVAFWCNPISGHATLYWYQQILGQGPKLLIQFQNNGVVDDSQLPKDRFSAERLKGVDSTLKIQPAKLEDSAVYLCASSVVTGSEAFFGQGTRLTVV.

This sequence joins TRBV10-3 and TRBJ2-7; 10 nucleotides align to TRBD2. Trimming removed 6 bases from V and 1 base from J; junction bases left unmatched: 6. The CDR3 length is 15 residues. Germline V gene data show CDR1 as ENHRY and CDR2 as SYGVKD. CDR3 loop: CAISASGRESYEQYF. The CDR3 DNA sequence: TGTGCCATCAGCGCAAGCGGGAGGGAGTCCTACGAGCAGTACTTC.

In nucleotides, the CDR3 is TGTGCCAGCAGCTTAGTGTCCAGCTCTGGAAACACCATATATTTT. It codes for CASSLVSSSGNTIYF. The chain carries TRBV7-8 and TRBJ1-3; the D is unclear. The V end lost 1 base, the J end lost 0 bases, and 7 bases lay between the germline ends. CDR3 length: 15 amino acids. CDR1 SGHVS and CDR2 FQNEAQ come from the germline V gene.

This clone came up a few times. V gene TRBV5-1 combines with J gene TRBJ2-1, with 14 bases matching TRBD2. Germline trimming cut 0 bases from V and 10 bases from J; bases unmatched to any gene: 3. Germline-derived CDR1 and CDR2 are SGHRS and YFSETQ. There are 15 residues in the CDR3. CDR3 loop: CASSLGTSGGREQFF. CDR3 bases: TGCGCCAGCAGCTTGGGGACTAGCGGGGGGCGGGAGCAGTTCTTC. Filled out from reference TRBV5-1 and TRBJ2-1, the complete variable domain reads KAGVTQTPRYLIKTRGQQVTLSCSPISGHRSVSWYQQTPGQGLQFLFEYFSETQRNKGNFPGRFSGRQFSNSRSEMNVSTLELGDSALYLCASSLGTSGGREQFFGPGTRLTVL.

J is TRBJ2-1 and V is TRBV25-1, with D perhaps given as TRBD1 or TRBD2 (5 bases each). The CDR3 runs 14 residues. Trimming took 8 bases from V and 4 from J, leaving 15 bases between them. Germline CDR1 MGHDK, CDR2 SYGVNS. CDR3 in DNA: TGTGCCAGCGAGGGACGGGTAAAATACAATGAGCAGTTCTTC. Residues: CASEGRVKYNEQFF.

For this clone: The same CDR3 also results from other DNA sequences found in this sample. This rearrangement joins TRBV6-5 to TRBJ2-1; no clear D. Germline-derived CDR1 and CDR2 are MNHEY and SVGAGI. The CDR3 is made up of 15 amino acids. V gave up 0 bases and J gave up 1 base, with 7 bases separating them. In DNA, the CDR3 is TGTGCCAGCAGTTACTCGGGCAGTTCCTACAATGAGCAGTTCTTC. This gives the protein CASSYSGSSYNEQFF.

This rearrangement joins TRBV7-2 to TRBJ2-1, with D maybe TRBD2 (6 bases). The CDR3 has 16 amino acids. V was cut by 3 bases and J by 5 bases, with 17 bases left in between. Germline V gene data show CDR1 as SGHTA and CDR2 as FQGNSA. DNA of the CDR3: TGTGCCAGCAGCTTCTACTCCGGGACTCTCGACAATGAGCAGTTCTTC. It yields the protein CASSFYSGTLDNEQFF.

The rearrangement joins TRBV5-1 to TRBJ1-1; possibly TRBD1 for D (6 bases). Trimming cost V 2 bases and J 8 bases, with 19 bases left between them. The CDR3 has 15 residues. Germline V CDR1 and CDR2: SGHRS, YFSETQ. CDR3 coding DNA: TGCGCCAGCAGCTTCGAATCCCGGACAGACCTCGAAGCTTTCTTT. The encoded protein is CASSFESRTDLEAFF.

This clone was seen a single time. The genes are TRBV5-1 and TRBJ1-3, with D perhaps matching TRBD1 (5 bases). Looked up from germline, CDR1 is SGHRS and CDR2 is YFSETQ. This CDR3 is built from 14 residues. Trimming took off 0 bases at V and 4 bases at J, with 8 bases between the two ends. CDR3 sequence (DNA): TGCGCCAGCAGCTTGGACCAGGGAGGAAACACCATATATTTT. It specifies CASSLDQGGNTIYF.

The chain links TRBV6-5 to TRBJ1-3; no reliable D call. There are 12 residues in the CDR3. V dropped 8 bases and J dropped 0 bases, with 5 bases sitting between them. CDR1 and CDR2 (germline): MNHEY, SVGAGI. The CDR3 DNA sequence: TGTGCCAGCCGGTCCTCTGGAAACACCATATATTTT. This translates into CASRSSGNTIYF.

The chain has TRBV10-3 and TRBJ1-4; no reliable D call. The V end was cut by 2 bases, the J end by 8 bases, with 12 bases between. CDR1 and CDR2 (germline): ENHRY, SYGVKD. This CDR3 is built from 14 residues. The CDR3: CAISEKGQVEKLFF. In DNA form, the CDR3 reads TGTGCCATCAGTGAGAAAGGGCAGGTAGAAAAACTGTTTTTT.

This chain connects TRBV6-5 to TRBJ2-1; the D is unclear. V was pared by 2 bases and J by 7 bases, with 15 bases between. Germline lookup yields CDR1 MNHEY and CDR2 SVGAGI. This CDR3 is 15 amino acids long. In DNA, the CDR3 is TGTGCCAGCAGTTACCCCACCGCAACCGGGAATGAGCAGTTCTTC. This translates into CASSYPTATGNEQFF.

This rearrangement joins TRBV6-6 to TRBJ1-4; D is unclear. This CDR3 spans 15 amino acids. The V end lost 2 bases, the J end lost 4 bases, and 11 bases lay between the germline ends. Germline V gene sequence: CDR1 MNHNY, CDR2 SVGAGI (reference sequence). The CDR3 sequence: CASSYPEQFNEKLFF. CDR3 nucleotides: TGTGCCAGCAGTTACCCGGAGCAGTTTAATGAAAAACTGTTTTTT.